This is a list of T cell receptor beta chains from one sample in a study of regulatory T cells in long-lasting Graves disease. Via MiXCR, TCRdb re-called the multiplex PCR reads, giving one row per CDR3 protein. Of 430,000 or so distinct CDR3 sequences in the sample, 21% were seen once. This material consisted of peripheral blood mononuclear cells (PBMCs), taken when the disease was refractory, from a patient treated with antithyroid drugs. All receptors derive from a female donor with Graves disease. Both conserved end residues are part of each CDR3. D genes are given only for firm matches. The size of a clone is reported for some rows only, either as once, few or many, or as a class for expanded clones.

clone size,J gene,V gene,D gene,CDR3 DNA,CDR3 protein
many,TRBJ2-7,TRBV11-2,NA,TGTGCCAGCAGCTTAGGGCTAGCGCGATACTACGAGCAGTACTTC,CASSLGLARYYEQYF
NA,TRBJ2-1,TRBV24-1,NA,TGTGCCACCAGTGAATCCGGGACCCACAATGAGCAGTTCTTC,CATSESGTHNEQFF
few,TRBJ2-4,TRBV7-3,NA,TGTGCCAGCAGCCCCCAGGGGAGGGCATCAAACATTCAGTACTTC,CASSPQGRASNIQYF
few,TRBJ2-2,TRBV5-1,NA,TGCGCCAGCAGCGTCGACAGCGCAAACACCGGGGAGCTGTTTTTT,CASSVDSANTGELFF
few,TRBJ1-2,TRBV19,TRBD1,TGTGCTGGGCAGGGGGTGTATGGCTACACCTTC,CAGQGVYGYTF
NA,TRBJ2-5,TRBV5-1,TRBD1,TGCGCCGGCAGCCCCTCGACAGGGTTGGAAGAGACCCAGTACTTC,CAGSPSTGLEETQYF
NA,TRBJ2-2,TRBV20-1,TRBD1,TGCAGTGCTCCAACCGGGACAGGGAACACCGGGGAGCTGTTTTTT,CSAPTGTGNTGELFF
NA,TRBJ2-7,TRBV4-1,NA,TGCGCCAGCAGCCAAAGCGTGATTCGGGGGCCCGAGCAGTACTTC,CASSQSVIRGPEQYF
NA,TRBJ1-1,TRBV6-1,NA,TGTGCCAGCAGGGGGACGGTTGGGGGTGAAGCTTTCTTT,CASRGTVGGEAFF
few,TRBJ2-1,TRBV6-2/TRBV6-3,NA,TGTGCCAGCAGTTACTCGATGGACCTCAATGAGCAGTTCTTC,CASSYSMDLNEQFF
many,TRBJ2-5,TRBV11-2,NA,TGTGCCAGCAGCTTAGAACTCCCAGAGACCCAGTACTTC,CASSLELPETQYF
many,TRBJ1-1,TRBV15,NA,TGTGCCACCAGCAGAGAAAGAAGACAGAGCACTGAAGCTTTCTTT,CATSRERRQSTEAFF